What follows are 19 T cell receptor beta chains derived from one specimen sequenced in a study of cytomegalovirus exposure and HLA in healthy donors. The PCR ran on 60 Vbeta and 13 Jbeta primers. Clones were read by immunoSEQ multiplex PCR, and TCRdb kept only the in-frame ones, dropping some. The data contain about 130,000 clones, about 78% of them seen just once; the ten biggest clones take up approximately 2.9%. Source material: PBMCs. The source of these receptors is a human donor in good health.

The rearrangement links TRBV6-5 to TRBJ2-5; D is unresolved. The tail of the sequence fits TRBJ2-7 better, so the J call may be wrong. Germline loops: CDR1 MNHEY, CDR2 SVGAGI. The CDR3 has 13 amino acids. The CDR3 sequence: CASSSQRPYEQYF. In DNA, the CDR3 is TGTGCCAGCAGTTCACAGAGACCCTACGAGCAGTACTTC.

The chain employs TRBV19 and TRBJ1-1; TRBD1 aligns across 8 bases. Germline V gene sequence: CDR1 LNHDA, CDR2 SQIVND (reference sequence). With 2 bases clipped from V and 1 base from J, the junction kept 6 bases outside the gene matches. The CDR3 extends over 16 amino acids. The CDR3 nucleotides are TGTGCCAGTAGTATATCAGGGGGCATCGGGAACACTGAAGCTTTCTTT. This translates into CASSISGGIGNTEAFF. Full variable domain (outside the CDR3, taken from reference TRBV19 and TRBJ1-1): DGGITQSPKYLFRKEGQNVTLSCEQNLNHDAMYWYRQDPGQGLRLIYYSQIVNDFQKGDIAEGYSVSREKKESFPLTVTSAQKNPTAFYLCASSISGGIGNTEAFFGQGTRLTVV.

The rearrangement links TRBV27 to TRBJ2-6; perhaps TRBD1 as D (6 bases). Trimming stripped 3 bases from V and 1 base from J, with 10 bases between. The CDR3 is made up of 16 amino acids. CDR1 and CDR2 (germline): MNHEY, SMNVEV (reference sequence). The CDR3 reads CASSFRGPSGANVLTF. The DNA for the CDR3 is TGTGCCAGCAGTTTCAGGGGCCCTTCTGGGGCCAACGTCCTGACTTTC.

The chain is built from TRBV5-1 and TRBJ1-4; D gene uncertain. The V end was cut by 0 bases, the J end by 5 bases, with 17 bases between. CDR1 and CDR2 from the germline V gene are SGHRS and YFSETQ. The CDR3 sequence is 17 residues long. CDR3 sequence reads: CASSLAMDFFGNEKLFF. The CDR3 coding sequence is TGCGCCAGCAGCTTGGCGATGGACTTCTTTGGGAATGAAAAACTGTTTTTT.

The chain combines TRBV7-6 with TRBJ1-1; 8 bases are a match to TRBD1. The trim removed 5 bases at V and 3 bases at J, leaving 8 bases unmatched. The germline V gene encodes CDR1 SGHVS and CDR2 FNYEAQ. This CDR3 has 15 residues. DNA for the CDR3: TGTGCCAGCAGCCCACGAGACAGGGGACACACTGAAGCTTTCTTT. Encoded protein: CASSPRDRGHTEAFF.

The chain employs TRBV6-6 and TRBJ1-5, with D maybe TRBD1 (5 bases). Trimming shortened V by 6 bases and J by 2 bases, and 17 bases separated the two germline ends. The CDR3 consists of 16 residues. Germline V gives CDR1 MNHNY, CDR2 SVGAGI (reference sequence). The CDR3 sequence: CASRREWGDGNQPQHF. Here the CDR3 DNA reads TGTGCCAGCAGGCGCGAGTGGGGGGATGGCAATCAGCCCCAGCATTTT.

This clone was observed a few times. This chain joins TRBV19 and TRBJ1-1; D remains ambiguous. Germline CDR1 LNHDA, CDR2 SQIVND (reference sequence). The V gene lost 5 bases and the J gene lost 5 bases, with 6 bases spanning the gap. The CDR3 sequence is 11 residues long. This CDR3 reads CASSAVTEAFF. In DNA, the CDR3 is TGTGCCAGTAGTGCGGTGACTGAAGCTTTCTTT. The whole variable domain, filled in from reference TRBV19 and TRBJ1-1, reads DGGITQSPKYLFRKEGQNVTLSCEQNLNHDAMYWYRQDPGQGLRLIYYSQIVNDFQKGDIAEGYSVSREKKESFPLTVTSAQKNPTAFYLCASSAVTEAFFGQGTRLTVV.

The chain is built from TRBV5-1 and TRBJ2-5; TRBD2 matches at 9 bases. The CDR3 consists of 16 residues. CDR1 is SGHRS and CDR2 is YFSETQ in the germline V gene. V lost 2 bases to trimming and J lost 4 bases; unmatched junction nucleotides: 9. CDR3 sequence reads: CASSLVGGGALETQYF. In DNA form, the CDR3 reads TGCGCCAGCAGCTTAGTGGGCGGGGGGGCCCTAGAGACCCAGTACTTC. Based on the CDR3 plus reference TRBV5-1 and TRBJ2-5, the full variable domain is KAGVTQTPRYLIKTRGQQVTLSCSPISGHRSVSWYQQTPGQGLQFLFEYFSETQRNKGNFPGRFSGRQFSNSRSEMNVSTLELGDSALYLCASSLVGGGALETQYFGPGTRLLVL.

This chain uses TRBV7-2 with TRBJ1-4; D is unclear. The CDR3 is 15 amino acids. The V end lost 2 bases, the J end lost 6 bases, and 13 bases lay between the germline ends. Germline V gene sequence: CDR1 SGHTA, CDR2 FQGNSA. For the CDR3, the DNA is TGTGCCAGCAGCTTAAGTGGAGGGCTGCATGAAAAACTGTTTTTT. Protein product: CASSLSGGLHEKLFF.

The rearrangement links TRBV12-5 to TRBJ2-1, with 11 bases aligning to TRBD2. V was clipped by 4 bases and J by 9 bases; unmatched bases: 11. The CDR3 has 16 amino acids. From germline, CDR1 is LGHNT and CDR2 FRNRAP. As DNA, the CDR3 is TGTGCTAGTGGTTCCTATAGCGGGAGGGGGTACGGTGAGCAGTTCTTC. Protein: CASGSYSGRGYGEQFF.

This rearrangement joins TRBV12-2 to TRBJ2-5; the table calls TRBD1, which could not be checked here. TRBV12-2 is designated a pseudogene. This CDR3 has 13 amino acids. The CDR3 coding sequence is TGTGCAAGTCGCAAGCAGGGTGGAGAGACCCAGTACTTC. Translation gives CASRKQGGETQYF.

This clone is a singleton in its sample. V is TRBV28 and J is TRBJ2-6; a weak D match, TRBD1 (7 bases). The length of the CDR3 is 17 residues. Between the trimmed V and J ends, which lost 7 bases and 2 bases, there was a span of 18 bases. Per the germline V gene, CDR1 is MDHEN and CDR2 is SYDVKM. The CDR3 DNA reads TGTGCCAGCAACACCCCCGGAGGGGGCGCTGGGGCCAACGTCCTGACTTTC. It encodes CASNTPGGGAGANVLTF. Drawing the rest from reference TRBV28 and TRBJ2-6, the complete variable domain is DVKVTQSSRYLVKRTGEKVFLECVQDMDHENMFWYRQDPGLGLRLIYFSYDVKMKEKGDIPEGYSVSREKKERFSLILESASTNQTSMYLCASNTPGGGAGANVLTFGAGSRLTVL.

The gene calls are TRBV7-3 and TRBJ2-2, with 11 bases lining up with TRBD2. V lost 2 bases and J lost 1; bases outside the gene matches: 6. Germline lookup yields CDR1 SGHTA and CDR2 FQGTGA. The CDR3 is 18 amino acids. CDR3 protein: CASSLQPTSGRNTGELFF. The DNA of the CDR3 is TGTGCCAGCAGCTTACAACCCACTAGCGGGAGGAACACCGGGGAGCTGTTTTTT. Together with reference TRBV7-3 and TRBJ2-2, the CDR3 gives the full variable domain: GAGVSQTPSNKVTEKGKYVELRCDPISGHTALYWYRQSLGQGPEFLIYFQGTGAADDSGLPNDRFFAVRPEGSVSTLKIQRTERGDSAVYLCASSLQPTSGRNTGELFFGEGSRLTVL.

This clone was observed once. The V gene is TRBV19, the J gene TRBJ1-5; 9 nucleotides match TRBD1. Germline CDR1 LNHDA, CDR2 SQIVND (reference sequence). The CDR3 loop spans 14 amino acids. Losses at the gene ends were 9 bases for V and 2 bases for J; bases not matched to a gene: 5. Here the CDR3 DNA reads TGTGCCAGAACAGACAGGGGGGGCAATCAGCCCCAGCATTTT. This codes for CARTDRGGNQPQHF.

The rearrangement links TRBV28 to TRBJ1-2; the D is unclear. The CDR3 consists of 18 residues. V was clipped by 1 base and J by 3 bases, with 21 bases between them. Germline V gene lookup returns CDR1 MDHEN and CDR2 SYDVKM. CDR3 nucleotide sequence: TGTGCCAGCAGTTTATTTTTGCGTCCTACAGTCACGTACTATGGCTACACCTTC. Amino acid sequence: CASSLFLRPTVTYYGYTF.

The chain uses TRBV7-9 and TRBJ1-1; D might be TRBD1 (5 bases). V was pared by 2 bases and J by 1 base, with 17 bases between. This CDR3 comprises 17 residues. The V gene's germline CDR1 is SEHNR and CDR2 FQNEAQ (reference sequence). CDR3 in amino acids: CASSLPGTTIKNTEAFF. CDR3 nucleotides: TGTGCCAGCAGCTTACCTGGGACTACAATAAAGAACACTGAAGCTTTCTTT.

This chain connects TRBV4-2 to TRBJ2-3; 11 bases agree with TRBD2. Germline V CDR1 and CDR2: LGHNA, YNFKEQ. J lost 2 bases, V lost 4 bases, and 8 bases had no gene match. The CDR3 is made up of 17 amino acids. The CDR3 region is CASSRGIAGGDTDTQYF. The DNA of the CDR3 is TGTGCCAGCAGCCGGGGAATAGCGGGGGGGGACACAGATACGCAGTATTTT.

V gene TRBV9 combines with J gene TRBJ2-2; the match to TRBD1 covers 11 bases. V lost 0 bases to trimming and J lost 1 base; unmatched junction nucleotides: 2. The CDR3 has 17 residues. Germline V gene lookup returns CDR1 SGDLS and CDR2 YYNGEE. The CDR3: CASSVAGQGVNTGELFF. CDR3 in DNA: TGTGCCAGCAGCGTAGCGGGACAGGGGGTGAACACCGGGGAGCTGTTTTTT.

The rearrangement joins TRBV7-8 to TRBJ1-2; 8 bases fit TRBD1. Germline trimming cut 5 bases from V and 2 bases from J; bases unmatched to any gene: 4. The CDR3 extends over 14 amino acids. Germline CDR1 reads SGHVS; CDR2 reads FQNEAQ. The CDR3 reads CASSIRTGNYGYTF. The CDR3 nucleotides read TGTGCCAGCAGCATCCGGACAGGGAACTATGGCTACACCTTC.